This T cell receptor beta chain is drawn from a study of T-cell reconstitution after alpha-beta-depleted transplantation in children. Study-level results: By one year post-transplant, T-cell counts and diversity largely arose from T cells that were newly produced. Several hundred rapidly expanded clones from non-depleted graft cells reportedly supplied alpha-beta T cells about two months post-transplant.

This clonotype came up a few times. Its antigen is unknown. CDR1 SGDLS and CDR2 YYNGEE come from the germline V gene. Trimming removed 1 base at V and 6 bases at J, with 13 bases between. This CDR3 contains 15 residues. Unique molecular identifiers were incorporated during preparation of the TCRbeta library. TCRdb re-analysed the PCR reads in MiXCR, keeping a single row per CDR3 protein. The sample holds around 490,000 distinct CDR3 sequences, about an eighth seen once. The source is a female patient aged 2-9 years who had a stem cell transplant for aplastic anemia, so the T cells may come from the graft donor. The sample consisted of PBMCs, mostly from graft donor cells, taken 180 days after TCRalphabeta/CD19-depleted stem cell transplant. The rearrangement uses TRBV9 and TRBJ1-4; maybe TRBD1 (5 bases). The DNA of the CDR3 is TGTGCCAGCAGCGTATCCGGGACCAGGGATGAAAAACTGTTTTTT. Residues: CASSVSGTRDEKLFF.